These 4 T cell receptor beta chains were all obtained from the same sample, sequenced in a study of cytomegalovirus exposure and HLA in healthy donors. In the PCR, 60 Vbeta and 13 Jbeta primers were used. TCRdb keeps only in-frame clones here, not all; method: immunoSEQ multiplex PCR. The repertoire includes about 190,000 clones, roughly 74% of them detected once, and roughly 1.9% sits in the top ten. Specimen: PBMCs. All receptors derive from a woman between 25 and 40 years old in good health and CMV-seronegative.

The chain is built from TRBV5-1 and TRBJ2-7, with 8 bases that match TRBD1. V was pared by 0 bases and J by 5 bases, with 7 bases of the junction left unmatched. The CDR3 covers 15 residues. Germline-derived CDR1 and CDR2 are SGHRS and YFSETQ. CDR3 in amino acids: CASSLAIGQGNEQYF. In DNA, the CDR3 is TGCGCCAGCAGCTTGGCCATCGGACAGGGAAACGAGCAGTACTTC.

V gene TRBV19 combines with J gene TRBJ2-6, with D unclear. There are 17 residues in the CDR3. Germline V lookup: CDR1 LNHDA, CDR2 SQIVND (reference sequence). V was cut by 3 bases and J by 4 bases, with 16 bases left in between. CDR3 in amino acids: CASSIGLLKRGANVLTF. As DNA, the CDR3 is TGTGCCAGTAGTATTGGCCTTCTTAAGAGGGGGGCCAACGTCCTGACTTTC.

Only one count was recorded for this clone. The chain links TRBV7-2 to TRBJ2-2, with a possible D match to TRBD2 (8 bases). The V gene lost 1 base and the J gene lost 6 bases, with 15 bases spanning the gap. The CDR3 spans 16 residues. CDR1 is SGHTA, CDR2 FQGNSA, per germline. The CDR3 nucleotides are TGTGCCAGCAGCTTAGTTGGCGGGGGGACAGCCGGGGAGCTGTTTTTT. Its translation: CASSLVGGGTAGELFF.

The rearrangement links TRBV7-2 to TRBJ1-2; 8 bases are shared with TRBD1. The CDR3 runs 16 residues. The germline V gene has CDR1 SGHTA and CDR2 FQGNSA. Trimming cost V 0 bases and J 7 bases; bases outside gene matches: 10. DNA of the CDR3: TGTGCCAGCAGCTTAGCACGATCAGGGGGCGCATCTGGCTACACCTTC. Encoded protein: CASSLARSGGASGYTF.